This T cell receptor (beta chain) was retrieved from a study of blood T cell repertoires in COVID-19. This clone was counted only a few times. Method: immunoSEQ multiplex PCR; TCRdb's copy keeps in-frame clones and lacks some. The sample contains about 270,000 clones, about nine tenths of which appear only once. CDR3 length: 12 amino acids. The germline V gene encodes CDR1 LNHDA and CDR2 SQIVND (reference sequence). The V and J ends lost 3 bases and 10 bases respectively, with 9 bases between them. This sequence joins TRBV19 and TRBJ2-2; D is unresolved. Specimen: PBMCs or T cells enriched from blood (not recorded which). This sequence was found in a woman aged 18 to 35 who had recovered from COVID-19. CDR3 residues: CASSMPSEELFF. The CDR3 region has the DNA TGTGCCAGTAGTATGCCCAGCGAGGAGCTGTTTTTT.